Each of the 13 T cell receptor beta chains below was sequenced from the same sample in a study of beta chain features in type 1 diabetes. The whole isolated RNA underwent reverse transcription, so sequencing captured expressed TCRB transcripts. The assay was immunoSEQ multiplex PCR, and TCRdb's table has in-frame clones only and misses some. Of hundreds of thousands of clones in the sample, approximately 31% were seen once. The source material was naive CD4+ T cells from blood. The source is a man aged 18-30 years in good health.

This clone appeared a few times. The chain carries TRBV7-2 and TRBJ2-3; tentatively, D is TRBD2 (6 bases). The CDR3 is 15 amino acids. Between the trimmed V and J ends, which lost 4 bases and 1 base, there was a span of 12 bases. Germline values: CDR1 SGHTA, CDR2 FQGNSA. The CDR3 reads CASSSSGGGTDTQYF. CDR3 nucleotide sequence: TGTGCCAGCAGCTCCAGCGGAGGGGGCACAGATACGCAGTATTTT.

The chain employs TRBV5-4 and TRBJ2-1; D ambiguous. The germline V gene has CDR1 SGHNT and CDR2 YYREEE (reference sequence). The V end was cut by 3 bases, the J end by 7 bases, with 5 bases between. CDR3 length: 11 residues. The CDR3 coding sequence is TGTGCCAGCAGCTCCCAGAATGAGCAGTTCTTC. Its translation: CASSSQNEQFF.

The V gene is TRBV6-5, the J gene TRBJ2-5; no reliable D call. CDR3 size: 11 residues. Trimming stripped 6 bases from V and 4 bases from J, with 6 bases between. CDR1 is MNHEY, CDR2 SVGAGI, per germline. CDR3: CASRFAETQYF. For the CDR3, the DNA is TGTGCCAGCAGGTTTGCAGAGACCCAGTACTTC.

The V call is TRBV7-2, the J call TRBJ2-2; D remains ambiguous. With 1 base removed from V and 7 bases from J, the gap between germline ends came to 7 bases. The CDR3 sequence is 13 residues long. The germline CDR1 and CDR2 sequences are SGHTA and FQGNSA. Written as DNA, the CDR3 is TGTGCCAGCAGCTTAGTCCCAGGCGGGGAGCTGTTTTTT. Its translation is CASSLVPGGELFF.

The chain recombines TRBV15 with TRBJ2-1; D remains unclear. Germline V gene data show CDR1 as LNHNV and CDR2 as YYDKDF (reference sequence). CDR3 size: 16 residues. Trimming left V 0 bases short and J 0 bases short, with 9 bases between. The chain's CDR3 is CATSRDGSHSYNEQFF. CDR3 nucleotide sequence: TGTGCCACCAGCAGAGATGGCAGCCACTCCTACAATGAGCAGTTCTTC.

The chain joins TRBV25-1 to TRBJ2-5; no clear D gene. This CDR3 is built from 15 residues. Germline loops: CDR1 MGHDK, CDR2 SYGVNS. V dropped 1 base and J dropped 3 bases, with 12 bases sitting between them. CDR3 region: CASSEFVQVKETQYF. In DNA, the CDR3 is TGTGCCAGCAGTGAATTCGTCCAGGTGAAAGAGACCCAGTACTTC.

The V call is TRBV4-3, the J call TRBJ1-2; D is possibly TRBD1 (6 bases). V was pared by 0 bases and J by 3 bases, with 20 bases between. CDR1 is LGHNA and CDR2 is YSLEER in the germline V gene. The CDR3 runs 18 residues. CDR3: CASSQEPGVLGGYYGYTF. The CDR3 DNA follows: TGCGCCAGCAGCCAAGAACCGGGTGTCTTAGGGGGTTACTATGGCTACACCTTC.

The V and J genes are TRBV29-1 and TRBJ2-7; 14 bases fit TRBD2. The germline V gene encodes CDR1 SQVTM and CDR2 ANQGSEA. V lost 6 bases and J lost 4; bases outside the gene matches: 11. This CDR3 region has 16 residues. The CDR3: CSVRLAGGPGFYEQYF. The CDR3, as DNA: TGCAGCGTCAGACTAGCGGGAGGGCCGGGGTTTTACGAGCAGTACTTC.

This sequence joins TRBV30 and TRBJ1-1, with a weak D call TRBD1 (5 bases). Germline values: CDR1 GTSNPN, CDR2 SVGIG (reference sequence). This CDR3 spans 13 amino acids. V was cut by 2 bases and J by 5 bases, with 12 bases left in between. CDR3 amino acids: CAWSPLEGTEAFF. CDR3 DNA: TGTGCCTGGAGTCCCCTTGAGGGGACTGAAGCTTTCTTT.

This chain uses TRBV9 with TRBJ2-7; D is unresolved. The CDR3 totals 14 residues. Per the germline V gene, CDR1 is SGDLS and CDR2 is YYNGEE. V was shortened by 0 bases and J by 3 bases, with 10 bases between the two germline ends. For the CDR3, the DNA is TGTGCCAGCAGCGTAGCTCTATCCTTCTACGAGCAGTACTTC. Translation: CASSVALSFYEQYF.

The sample holds a few counts of this clone. The chain uses TRBV5-4 and TRBJ2-5, with 12 nucleotides matching TRBD2. The CDR3 length is 15 residues. J was trimmed by 4 bases and V by 5 bases; bases with no gene match: 6. The V gene's germline CDR1 is SGHNT and CDR2 YYREEE (reference sequence). CDR3 region: CASRTTSGSRETQYF. CDR3 in DNA: TGTGCCAGCAGGACGACTAGCGGGAGTCGAGAGACCCAGTACTTC.

The genes are TRBV7-2 and TRBJ2-7, with 12 bases matching TRBD2. Trimming cost V 5 bases and J 4 bases; bases outside gene matches: 9. CDR3 length: 16 residues. The germline V gene encodes CDR1 SGHTA and CDR2 FQGNSA. The CDR3 is CASSTTSGRLAYEQYF. For the CDR3, the DNA is TGTGCCAGCAGCACGACTAGCGGGAGATTGGCGTACGAGCAGTACTTC.

The CDR3 DNA follows: TGTGCCAGCAGCTTAGGGATCGGGGAGACCCAGTACTTC. This gives the protein CASSLGIGETQYF. The chain uses TRBV7-2 and TRBJ2-5; D remains unclear. This CDR3 region has 13 residues. Per the germline V gene, CDR1 is SGHTA and CDR2 is FQGNSA. V lost 1 base and J 5 bases, leaving 8 bases between the germline ends.